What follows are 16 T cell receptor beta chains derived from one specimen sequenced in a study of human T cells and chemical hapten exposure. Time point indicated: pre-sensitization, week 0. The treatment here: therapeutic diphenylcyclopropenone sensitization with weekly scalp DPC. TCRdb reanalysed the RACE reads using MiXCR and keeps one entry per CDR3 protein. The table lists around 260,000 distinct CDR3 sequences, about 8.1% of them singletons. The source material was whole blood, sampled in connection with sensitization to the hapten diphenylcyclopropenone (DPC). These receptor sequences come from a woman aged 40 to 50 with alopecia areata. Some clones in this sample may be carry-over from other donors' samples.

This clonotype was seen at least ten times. This CDR3 is CASSYGGPTYGYTF. The DNA for the CDR3 is TGTGCCAGCAGTTATGGAGGGCCGACCTATGGCTACACCTTC. V gene TRBV6-2 or TRBV6-3 combines with J gene TRBJ1-2; unclear D gene. Germline assignment: CDR1 MNHEY and CDR2 SVGEGT. The CDR3 consists of 14 residues. V lost 3 bases and J 4 bases, leaving 12 bases between the germline ends.

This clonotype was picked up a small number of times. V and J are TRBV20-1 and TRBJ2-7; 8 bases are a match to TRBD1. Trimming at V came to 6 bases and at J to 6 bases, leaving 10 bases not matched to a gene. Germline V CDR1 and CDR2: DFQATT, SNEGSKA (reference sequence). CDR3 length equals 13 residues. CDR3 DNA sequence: TGCAGTGCCCCAGGGGGCGGAAGGGGCGAGCAGTACTTC. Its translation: CSAPGGGRGEQYF.

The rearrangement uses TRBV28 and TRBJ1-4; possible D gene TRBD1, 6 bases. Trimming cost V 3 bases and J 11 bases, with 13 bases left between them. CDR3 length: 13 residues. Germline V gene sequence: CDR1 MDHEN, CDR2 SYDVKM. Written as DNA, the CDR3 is TGTGCCAGCAGTTTGGGAACAGGGCGGAAACTGTTTTTT. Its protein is CASSLGTGRKLFF.

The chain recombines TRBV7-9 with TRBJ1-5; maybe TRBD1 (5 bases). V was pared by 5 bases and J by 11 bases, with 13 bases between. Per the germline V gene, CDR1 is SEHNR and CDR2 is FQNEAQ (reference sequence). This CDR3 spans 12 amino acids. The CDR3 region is CASSITQGTQHF. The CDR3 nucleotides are TGTGCCAGCAGCATCACGCAGGGTACCCAGCATTTT.

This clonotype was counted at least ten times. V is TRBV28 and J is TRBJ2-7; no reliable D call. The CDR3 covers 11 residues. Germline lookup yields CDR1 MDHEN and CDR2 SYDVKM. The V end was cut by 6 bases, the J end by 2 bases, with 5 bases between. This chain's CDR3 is CASSRPYEQYF. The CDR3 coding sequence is TGTGCCAGCAGCCGCCCCTACGAGCAGTACTTC.

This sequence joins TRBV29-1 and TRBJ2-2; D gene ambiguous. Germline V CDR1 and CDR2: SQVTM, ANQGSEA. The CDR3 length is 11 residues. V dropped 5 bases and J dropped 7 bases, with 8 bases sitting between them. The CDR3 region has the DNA TGCAGCGTTTCGGACGTCGGGGAGCTGTTTTTT. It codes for CSVSDVGELFF.

CDR3 amino acids: CSVDVIPGQGDLTDTQYF. Here the CDR3 DNA reads TGCAGCGTTGACGTAATACCGGGACAGGGGGACCTCACAGATACGCAGTATTTT. The rearrangement links TRBV29-1 to TRBJ2-3; 11 positions agree with TRBD1. V gave up 3 bases and J gave up 2 bases; unmatched junction bases: 13. CDR1 and CDR2 (germline): SQVTM, ANQGSEA. This CDR3 spans 18 amino acids.

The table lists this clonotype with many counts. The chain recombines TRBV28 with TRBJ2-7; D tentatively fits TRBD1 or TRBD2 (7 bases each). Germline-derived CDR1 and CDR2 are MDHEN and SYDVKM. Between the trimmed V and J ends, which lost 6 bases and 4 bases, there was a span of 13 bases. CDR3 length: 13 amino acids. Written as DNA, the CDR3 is TGTGCCAGCAGCCAGGGGGGGAAATACGAGCAGTACTTC. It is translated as CASSQGGKYEQYF.

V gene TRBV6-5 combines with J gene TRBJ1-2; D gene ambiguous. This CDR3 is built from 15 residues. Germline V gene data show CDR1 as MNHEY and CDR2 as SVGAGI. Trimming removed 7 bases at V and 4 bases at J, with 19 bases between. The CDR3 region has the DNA TGTGCCAGCACTCCTCGCGCCTTTTTGCCCTATGGCTACACCTTC. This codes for CASTPRAFLPYGYTF.

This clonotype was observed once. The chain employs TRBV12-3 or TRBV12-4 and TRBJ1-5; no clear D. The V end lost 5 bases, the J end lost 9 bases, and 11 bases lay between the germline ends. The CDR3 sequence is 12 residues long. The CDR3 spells CASSSPAGPQHF. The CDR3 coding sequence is TGTGCCAGCAGTAGCCCCGCTGGGCCCCAGCATTTT.

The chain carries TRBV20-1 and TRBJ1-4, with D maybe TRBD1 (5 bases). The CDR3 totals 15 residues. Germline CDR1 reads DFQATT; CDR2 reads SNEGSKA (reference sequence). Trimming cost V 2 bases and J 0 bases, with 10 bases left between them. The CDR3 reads CSARSREATNEKLFF. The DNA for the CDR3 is TGCAGTGCTAGATCCAGGGAGGCAACTAATGAAAAACTGTTTTTT.

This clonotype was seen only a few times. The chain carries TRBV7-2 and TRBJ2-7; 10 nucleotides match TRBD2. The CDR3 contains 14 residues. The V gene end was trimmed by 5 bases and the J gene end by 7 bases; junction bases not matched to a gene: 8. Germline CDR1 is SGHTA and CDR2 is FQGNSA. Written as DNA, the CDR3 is TGTGCCAGCAGCCCACAGAGGACTAGCGGAGAGCAGTACTTC. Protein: CASSPQRTSGEQYF.

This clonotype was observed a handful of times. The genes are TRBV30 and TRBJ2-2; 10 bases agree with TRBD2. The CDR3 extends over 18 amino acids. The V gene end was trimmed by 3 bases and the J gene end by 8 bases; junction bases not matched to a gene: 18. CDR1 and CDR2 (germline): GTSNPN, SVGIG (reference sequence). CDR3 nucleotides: TGTGCCTGGAGGGCCCTTTTGGGACGGACTAGCGGCTTGGGGGAGCTGTTTTTT. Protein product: CAWRALLGRTSGLGELFF.

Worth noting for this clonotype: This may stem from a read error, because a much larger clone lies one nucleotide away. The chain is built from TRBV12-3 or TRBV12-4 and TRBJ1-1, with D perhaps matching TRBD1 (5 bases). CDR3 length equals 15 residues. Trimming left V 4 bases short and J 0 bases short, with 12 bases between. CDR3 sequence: CASSSRTTMNTEAFF. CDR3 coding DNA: TGTGCCAGCAGTTCAAGGACAACAATGAACACTGAAGCTTTCTTT.

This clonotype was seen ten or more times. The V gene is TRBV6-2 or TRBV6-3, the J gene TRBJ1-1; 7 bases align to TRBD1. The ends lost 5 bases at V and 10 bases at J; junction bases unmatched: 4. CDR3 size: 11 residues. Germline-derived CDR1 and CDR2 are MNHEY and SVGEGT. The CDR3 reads CASSHGTVAFF. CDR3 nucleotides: TGTGCCAGCAGTCATGGGACAGTAGCTTTCTTT.

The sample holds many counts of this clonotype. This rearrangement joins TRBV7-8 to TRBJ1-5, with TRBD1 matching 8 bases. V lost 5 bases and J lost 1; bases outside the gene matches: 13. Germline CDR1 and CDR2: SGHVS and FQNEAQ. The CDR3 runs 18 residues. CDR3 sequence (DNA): TGTGCCAGCAGCCGGGACAGGCCCTGGGGTAGCAGCAATCAGCCCCAGCATTTT. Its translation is CASSRDRPWGSSNQPQHF.